The rows below give T cell receptor beta chains drawn from one sample of a study of CD8 T cells in Susac syndrome. TCRdb re-called the immunoSEQ multiplex PCR reads through MiXCR, storing one row per CDR3 protein. The sample lists 85,000 to 130,000 distinct CDR3 sequences, 94% occurring once. The sample consisted of CD8+ T cells from PBMCs. These receptor sequences come from a human donor with Susac syndrome. Each CDR3 is given with its conserved first and last residue. Fields, in order: CDR3 protein, CDR3 DNA, clone size, D gene, J gene, CDR3 length, V gene. D genes are given only for firm matches. Not all rows give a size; the values are once, few, many and, for expanded clones, a class.

CDR3 protein: CATSREGNSPLHF
CDR3 DNA: TGTGCCACCAGCAGAGAGGGTAATTCACCCCTCCACTTT
clone size: NA
D gene: NA
J gene: TRBJ1-6
CDR3 length: 13
V gene: TRBV15

CDR3 protein: CASHMVAKNIQYF
CDR3 DNA: TGTGCCAGCCATATGGTAGCCAAAAACATTCAGTACTTC
clone size: NA
D gene: NA
J gene: TRBJ2-4
CDR3 length: 13
V gene: TRBV2

CDR3 protein: CASSLLDTERTDTQYF
CDR3 DNA: TGCGCCAGCAGCTTGCTGGACACCGAGAGGACAGATACGCAGTATTTT
clone size: once
D gene: NA
J gene: TRBJ2-3
CDR3 length: 16
V gene: TRBV5-1

CDR3 protein: CSAPKGEGYGYTF
CDR3 DNA: TGCAGTGCCCCGAAGGGGGAAGGCTATGGCTACACCTTC
clone size: NA
D gene: NA
J gene: TRBJ1-2
CDR3 length: 13
V gene: TRBV20-1

CDR3 protein: CSARGYMTGAYEQYF
CDR3 DNA: TGCAGTGCTAGAGGGTACATGACAGGCGCCTACGAGCAGTACTTC
clone size: NA
D gene: NA
J gene: TRBJ2-7
CDR3 length: 15
V gene: TRBV20-1

CDR3 protein: CASSQGQGNTGELFF
CDR3 DNA: TGCGCCAGCAGCCAAGGACAGGGCAACACCGGGGAGCTGTTTTTT
clone size: NA
D gene: TRBD1
J gene: TRBJ2-2
CDR3 length: 15
V gene: TRBV4-1

CDR3 protein: CASSQVVAGAYEQYF
CDR3 DNA: TGCGCCAGCAGCCAAGTTGTGGCCGGGGCCTACGAGCAGTACTTC
clone size: once
D gene: NA
J gene: TRBJ2-7
CDR3 length: 15
V gene: TRBV4-1

CDR3 protein: CASSFGGRSNTGELFF
CDR3 DNA: TGTGCCAGCAGCTTCGGAGGACGGTCGAACACCGGGGAGCTGTTTTTT
clone size: NA
D gene: NA
J gene: TRBJ2-2
CDR3 length: 16
V gene: TRBV7-9

CDR3 protein: CASKEGHSGANVLTF
CDR3 DNA: TGTGCCAGCAAGGAGGGTCACTCTGGGGCCAACGTCCTGACTTTC
clone size: NA
D gene: NA
J gene: TRBJ2-6
CDR3 length: 15
V gene: TRBV27

CDR3 protein: CASSPHQGPLTGNTIYF
CDR3 DNA: TGTGCCAGCAGCCCTCACCAGGGACCTCTTACGGGAAACACCATATATTTT
clone size: NA
D gene: NA
J gene: TRBJ1-3
CDR3 length: 17
V gene: TRBV9

CDR3 protein: CASGLGVDQPQHF
CDR3 DNA: TGTGCTAGTGGTTTGGGAGTAGATCAGCCCCAGCATTTT
clone size: NA
D gene: NA
J gene: TRBJ1-5
CDR3 length: 13
V gene: TRBV12-5

CDR3 protein: CASSYLGGDSPLHF
CDR3 DNA: TGTGCCAGCAGTTACTTAGGGGGCGACTCACCCCTCCACTTT
clone size: once
D gene: TRBD1
J gene: TRBJ1-6
CDR3 length: 14
V gene: TRBV6-5

CDR3 protein: CSVEGDRVVYGYTF
CDR3 DNA: TGCAGCGTTGAAGGAGACAGGGTAGTCTATGGCTACACCTTC
clone size: NA
D gene: TRBD1
J gene: TRBJ1-2
CDR3 length: 14
V gene: TRBV29-1

CDR3 protein: CASSLAVGGDRAYEQYF
CDR3 DNA: TGTGCCAGCAGCTTAGCGGTAGGGGGGGACAGGGCCTACGAGCAGTACTTC
clone size: NA
D gene: TRBD1
J gene: TRBJ2-7
CDR3 length: 17
V gene: TRBV7-9

CDR3 protein: CASSPWGGGIETQYF
CDR3 DNA: TGTGCCAGCAGCCCCTGGGGCGGGGGAATAGAGACCCAGTACTTC
clone size: once
D gene: TRBD2
J gene: TRBJ2-5
CDR3 length: 15
V gene: TRBV9

CDR3 protein: CASSPGQAYEQYF
CDR3 DNA: TGTGCCAGCAGCCCGGGACAGGCCTACGAGCAGTACTTC
clone size: few
D gene: TRBD1
J gene: TRBJ2-7
CDR3 length: 13
V gene: TRBV11-2

CDR3 protein: CASSPQTERMNTEAFF
CDR3 DNA: TGTGCCAGCTCACCTCAAACGGAGCGCATGAACACTGAAGCTTTCTTT
clone size: NA
D gene: NA
J gene: TRBJ1-1
CDR3 length: 16
V gene: TRBV18

CDR3 protein: CASGQGDTQYF
CDR3 DNA: TGTGCTAGTGGGCAGGGAGATACGCAGTATTTT
clone size: few
D gene: NA
J gene: TRBJ2-3
CDR3 length: 11
V gene: TRBV12-5

CDR3 protein: CASSVDWGPYEQYF
CDR3 DNA: TGTGCCAGCAGCGTAGACTGGGGGCCGTACGAGCAGTACTTC
clone size: NA
D gene: NA
J gene: TRBJ2-7
CDR3 length: 14
V gene: TRBV9

CDR3 protein: CASSQDHRQQETQYF
CDR3 DNA: TGTGCCAGCAGCCAAGATCACAGGCAGCAAGAGACCCAGTACTTC
clone size: NA
D gene: NA
J gene: TRBJ2-5
CDR3 length: 15
V gene: TRBV4-2

CDR3 protein: CASSELGPRYGYTF
CDR3 DNA: TGTGCCAGCAGTGAATTGGGGCCACGCTATGGCTACACCTTC
clone size: NA
D gene: NA
J gene: TRBJ1-2
CDR3 length: 14
V gene: TRBV2

CDR3 protein: CSARARDLGYEQYF
CDR3 DNA: TGCAGTGCTAGAGCCCGGGACCTGGGCTACGAGCAGTACTTC
clone size: NA
D gene: NA
J gene: TRBJ2-7
CDR3 length: 14
V gene: TRBV20-1

CDR3 protein: CASSRRDRTDTQYF
CDR3 DNA: TGTGCCAGCAGCCGACGGGACAGAACAGATACGCAGTATTTT
clone size: NA
D gene: TRBD1
J gene: TRBJ2-3
CDR3 length: 14
V gene: TRBV7-8

CDR3 protein: CASSVTPNTGELFF
CDR3 DNA: TGTGCCAGCAGCGTCACCCCGAACACCGGGGAGCTGTTTTTT
clone size: once
D gene: NA
J gene: TRBJ2-2
CDR3 length: 14
V gene: TRBV9

CDR3 protein: CSVVTGVRSYEQYF
CDR3 DNA: TGCAGCGTTGTAACAGGGGTGCGGTCCTACGAGCAGTACTTC
clone size: NA
D gene: TRBD1
J gene: TRBJ2-7
CDR3 length: 14
V gene: TRBV29-1

CDR3 protein: CATQGARYEQYF
CDR3 DNA: TGTGCCACACAGGGGGCGCGATACGAGCAGTACTTC
clone size: once
D gene: TRBD1
J gene: TRBJ2-7
CDR3 length: 12
V gene: TRBV2

CDR3 protein: CASSLNGDNEQFF
CDR3 DNA: TGTGCCAGCAGCTTAAACGGGGACAATGAGCAGTTCTTC
clone size: NA
D gene: NA
J gene: TRBJ2-1
CDR3 length: 13
V gene: TRBV7-9

CDR3 protein: CASSVGTGTGELFF
CDR3 DNA: TGTGCCAGCAGCGTGGGGACAGGAACCGGGGAGCTGTTTTTT
clone size: NA
D gene: TRBD1
J gene: TRBJ2-2
CDR3 length: 14
V gene: TRBV5-4

CDR3 protein: CASSQRTGTGGANEQFF
CDR3 DNA: TGCGCCAGCAGCCAGAGGACCGGGACAGGGGGCGCAAATGAGCAGTTCTTC
clone size: NA
D gene: TRBD1
J gene: TRBJ2-1
CDR3 length: 17
V gene: TRBV4-1

CDR3 protein: CASSVGWRGDNEQFF
CDR3 DNA: TGTGCCAGCAGCGTAGGATGGCGGGGTGACAATGAGCAGTTCTTC
clone size: NA
D gene: NA
J gene: TRBJ2-1
CDR3 length: 15
V gene: TRBV9

CDR3 protein: CSARTSTGELFF
CDR3 DNA: TGCAGTGCTAGAACTAGCACCGGGGAGCTGTTTTTT
clone size: NA
D gene: NA
J gene: TRBJ2-2
CDR3 length: 12
V gene: TRBV20-1

CDR3 protein: CASSLALRAAGPRDEQFF
CDR3 DNA: TGTGCCAGCAGCTTAGCGCTTAGGGCGGCTGGGCCCCGGGATGAGCAGTTCTTC
clone size: NA
D gene: NA
J gene: TRBJ2-1
CDR3 length: 18
V gene: TRBV7-8

CDR3 protein: CASRVRGGSYNEQFF
CDR3 DNA: TGTGCCAGCCGCGTCCGGGGGGGCTCCTACAATGAGCAGTTCTTC
clone size: NA
D gene: TRBD2
J gene: TRBJ2-1
CDR3 length: 15
V gene: TRBV7-8